The T cell receptor beta chain under discussion was sequenced for a study of blood T cell repertoires in COVID-19. Profiled with immunoSEQ multiplex PCR; TCRdb holds only in-frame clones, not every one. The sample holds around 340,000 clones, approximately 89% seen once. Germline V CDR1 and CDR2: SGHRS, YFSETQ. CDR3 length: 15 residues. J gave up 4 bases and V 1 base, and 4 bases lay outside the gene matches. This rearrangement joins TRBV5-1 to TRBJ2-5; 10 bases line up with TRBD2. Sample: peripheral blood. This receptor was taken from a woman aged 55-75 years with COVID-19, enrolled during active disease. Written as DNA, the CDR3 is TGCGCCAGCAGCTTGATGGTAGCGGGGGGAGAGACCCAGTACTTC. Its protein is CASSLMVAGGETQYF.